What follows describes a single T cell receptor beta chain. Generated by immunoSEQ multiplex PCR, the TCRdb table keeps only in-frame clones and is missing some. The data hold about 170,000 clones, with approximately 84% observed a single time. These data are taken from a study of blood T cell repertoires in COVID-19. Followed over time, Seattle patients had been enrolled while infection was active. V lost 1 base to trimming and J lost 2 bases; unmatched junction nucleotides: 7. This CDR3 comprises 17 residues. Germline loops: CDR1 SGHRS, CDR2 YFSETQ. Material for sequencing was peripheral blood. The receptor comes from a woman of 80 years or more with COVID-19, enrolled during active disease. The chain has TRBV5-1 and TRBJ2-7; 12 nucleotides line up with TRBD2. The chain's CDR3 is CASSLRLAGGIAYEQYF. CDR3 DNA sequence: TGCGCCAGCAGCTTGCGGCTAGCGGGAGGGATAGCCTACGAGCAGTACTTC.